Sequencing of this TCR beta chain was carried out in a study of CD8 T cells in ankylosing spondylitis. The germline V gene has CDR1 MNHNS and CDR2 SASEGT. CDR3 length: 16 amino acids. V lost 2 bases, J lost 5 bases, and 7 bases stayed unmatched. Libraries of TCR beta came from quantitative 5'-RACE with molecular barcodes. A single record per CDR3 protein comes from TCRdb applying MiXCR to the 5' RACE reads. Found here are roughly 120,000 distinct CDR3 sequences, roughly an eighth of them singletons; the top ten hold 2.5% to 3%. This clonotype was seen many times. What it recognizes is unknown. Study-level findings and limits: A TCR beta motif of 8 or 9 highly homologous variants appeared characteristic of ankylosing spondylitis blood.

The TCR originated in a female donor with ankylosing spondylitis or in good health (not recorded which). The gene calls are TRBV6-1 and TRBJ2-1, with TRBD2 identical over 9 bases. What was sequenced was blood, either unsorted or a sorted T cell fraction (not recorded which). The CDR3 DNA reads TGTGCCAGCAGTGAACAAAAGTTAGCGGGAGACAATGAGCAGTTCTTC. Its protein product is CASSEQKLAGDNEQFF.